What follows are 6 T cell receptor beta chains derived from one specimen sequenced in a study of cytomegalovirus exposure and HLA in healthy donors. The PCR ran on 60 Vbeta and 13 Jbeta primers. Generated by immunoSEQ multiplex PCR, the TCRdb table keeps only in-frame clones and is missing some. The sample comprises 200,000 or so clones, 82% of which are singletons, and approximately 6.5% rests with the top ten. Sequenced material: PBMCs. The receptors were sampled from a woman between 45 and 65 years old in good health and CMV-seropositive.

About this clone: Other DNA variants within this sample encode the same CDR3. The rearrangement joins TRBV28 to TRBJ2-7, with D possibly TRBD1 on 5 matching bases. V was cut by 2 bases and J by 0 bases, with 8 bases left in between. CDR3 length: 14 amino acids. Germline-derived CDR1 and CDR2 are MDHEN and SYDVKM. CDR3 DNA: TGTGCCAGCAGTTTAACAGGAACCTCCTACGAGCAGTACTTC. Its translation is CASSLTGTSYEQYF.

This clone has just a few counts. The V and J genes are TRBV11-2 and TRBJ2-5, with TRBD2 identical over 7 bases. With 0 bases clipped from V and 7 bases from J, the junction kept 11 bases outside the gene matches. Germline V gives CDR1 SGHAT, CDR2 FQNNGV. The CDR3 runs 16 residues. The CDR3 spells CASSLDVGWGGGTQYF. CDR3 coding DNA: TGTGCCAGCAGCTTAGATGTGGGGTGGGGGGGAGGGACCCAGTACTTC.

The chain uses TRBV27 and TRBJ2-5; a weak D match, TRBD1 (5 bases). This CDR3 is 14 amino acids long. Germline-derived CDR1 and CDR2 are MNHEY and SMNVEV (reference sequence). The V end lost 5 bases, the J end lost 0 bases, and 10 bases lay between the germline ends. The CDR3 region is CASSQRTNQETQYF. The CDR3 DNA reads TGTGCCAGCAGTCAAAGGACAAACCAAGAGACCCAGTACTTC.

V and J are TRBV7-9 and TRBJ2-2; D is unresolved. CDR1 is SEHNR, CDR2 FQNEAQ, per germline (reference sequence). The length of the CDR3 is 13 residues. V was trimmed by 5 bases and J by 5 bases, leaving 9 bases between them. The CDR3 loop reads CASSLSSTGELFF. The CDR3 DNA reads TGTGCCAGCAGCCTTAGTAGTACCGGGGAGCTGTTTTTT.

The chain is built from TRBV18 and TRBJ1-5, with D possibly TRBD1 on 6 matching bases. The V end was cut by 6 bases, the J end by 0 bases, with 12 bases between. Germline CDR1 reads KGHSH; CDR2 reads LQKENI. The CDR3 contains 15 residues. CDR3 protein: CASSRTALSNQPQHF. The CDR3 region has the DNA TGTGCCAGCTCTCGGACAGCACTTAGCAATCAGCCCCAGCATTTT.

The rearrangement uses TRBV30 and TRBJ2-7; 12 bases are shared with TRBD2. Germline V lookup: CDR1 GTSNPN, CDR2 SVGIG (reference sequence). CDR3 size: 17 residues. Unmatched junction bases numbered 8, after V lost 0 bases and J lost 2 bases. This CDR3 reads CAWSVGTSGGRTYEQYF. The CDR3 DNA reads as TGTGCCTGGAGTGTAGGTACTAGCGGGGGGCGCACCTACGAGCAGTACTTC.